The rows below give T cell receptor beta chains drawn from one sample of a study of blood T cell repertoires in COVID-19. Sequencing was performed with immunoSEQ multiplex PCR; in TCRdb, only in-frame clones are kept and a portion is missing. The sample carries around 160,000 clones, about 87% recorded once. Sequenced material: peripheral blood. These receptors came from a man aged 80 or over with acute or convalescent COVID-19. CDR3s include the opening cysteine and the closing phenylalanine or tryptophan. The order of the fields is D gene, J gene, V gene, clone size, CDR3 DNA, CDR3 protein. A D gene is named only where the DNA matches it firmly. Some rows have no size entry. The others give once, few or many, or a class for an expanded clone.

D gene: -
J gene: TRBJ1-1
V gene: TRBV5-1
clone size: once
CDR3 DNA: TGCGCCAGCAGCCCGCGGGGTCCAGGCTCGGGCACTGAAGCTTTCTTT
CDR3 protein: CASSPRGPGSGTEAFF

D gene: -
J gene: TRBJ1-4
V gene: TRBV7-2
clone size: -
CDR3 DNA: TGTGCCAGCAGCTTAGTGATGGCAGCAACTAATGAAAAACTGTTTTTT
CDR3 protein: CASSLVMAATNEKLFF

D gene: TRBD1
J gene: TRBJ1-6
V gene: TRBV3-1/TRBV3-2
clone size: -
CDR3 DNA: TGTGCCAGCCGACAGGGTAGCTCCTATAATTCACCCCTCCACTTT
CDR3 protein: CASRQGSSYNSPLHF

D gene: -
J gene: TRBJ2-7
V gene: TRBV5-6
clone size: -
CDR3 DNA: TGTGCCAGCAGCAGCCAATTTTCCGAGCAGTACTTC
CDR3 protein: CASSSQFSEQYF

D gene: -
J gene: TRBJ2-1
V gene: TRBV5-1
clone size: -
CDR3 DNA: TGCGCCAGCAGCTTGCCTAGCTCCTACAATGAGCAGTTCTTC
CDR3 protein: CASSLPSSYNEQFF

D gene: TRBD1
J gene: TRBJ1-1
V gene: TRBV19
clone size: -
CDR3 DNA: TGTGCCAGTAGTCACAGGGGGAACACTGAAGCTTTCTTT
CDR3 protein: CASSHRGNTEAFF

D gene: -
J gene: TRBJ2-7
V gene: TRBV6-5
clone size: -
CDR3 DNA: TGTGCCAGCAGTCTAGACTCTACTACCTACGCGCAGTACTTC
CDR3 protein: CASSLDSTTYAQYF

D gene: TRBD2
J gene: TRBJ2-2
V gene: TRBV2
clone size: -
CDR3 DNA: TGTGCCAGCAGCGGACTAGCGGGAGAATTCACCGGGGAGCTGTTTTTT
CDR3 protein: CASSGLAGEFTGELFF

D gene: TRBD1
J gene: TRBJ1-5
V gene: TRBV18
clone size: -
CDR3 DNA: TGTGCCAGCTCCCCCCGGGACAGCGATCAGCCCCAGCATTTT
CDR3 protein: CASSPRDSDQPQHF

D gene: TRBD1
J gene: TRBJ1-5
V gene: TRBV2
clone size: -
CDR3 DNA: TGTGCCAGCAGTGGGACAGGCGATCAGCCCCAGCATTTT
CDR3 protein: CASSGTGDQPQHF

D gene: -
J gene: TRBJ2-3
V gene: TRBV7-9
clone size: once
CDR3 DNA: TGTGCCAGCAGCCTCTCGTGGGAGCGGGCCGATACGCAGTATTTT
CDR3 protein: CASSLSWERADTQYF

D gene: -
J gene: TRBJ2-7
V gene: TRBV2
clone size: -
CDR3 DNA: TGTGCCAGCAGTGATTGGACAGAACAGTACTTC
CDR3 protein: CASSDWTEQYF

D gene: TRBD1
J gene: TRBJ2-7
V gene: TRBV3-1/TRBV3-2
clone size: -
CDR3 DNA: TGTGCCAGCAGCCAAGGGGACAGCGGAACATCTCGGGTGTACTTC
CDR3 protein: CASSQGDSGTSRVYF

D gene: TRBD1
J gene: TRBJ2-7
V gene: TRBV27
clone size: -
CDR3 DNA: TGTGCCAGCAGTTTAAGACCGGGACAGGGGGCCTACTACGAGCAGTACTTC
CDR3 protein: CASSLRPGQGAYYEQYF

D gene: -
J gene: TRBJ2-1
V gene: TRBV18
clone size: -
CDR3 DNA: TGTGCCAGCTCACCTCTAGGCGAGCGCAATGAGCAGTTCTTC
CDR3 protein: CASSPLGERNEQFF

D gene: TRBD1
J gene: TRBJ2-3
V gene: TRBV27
clone size: few
CDR3 DNA: TGTGCCAGCTCTCCACAGGGGGCGGATACGCAGTATTTT
CDR3 protein: CASSPQGADTQYF

D gene: -
J gene: TRBJ2-1
V gene: TRBV2
clone size: -
CDR3 DNA: TGTGCCAGCAAATCGGGGTATGAGCAGTTCTTC
CDR3 protein: CASKSGYEQFF

D gene: -
J gene: TRBJ2-7
V gene: TRBV5-1
clone size: -
CDR3 DNA: TGCGCCAGCAGCTTGATGGGACAACTTTACGAGCAGTACTTC
CDR3 protein: CASSLMGQLYEQYF

D gene: -
J gene: TRBJ2-7
V gene: TRBV15
clone size: once
CDR3 DNA: TGTGCCACCAGCAGAGATATAGCGGTCAACCACGAGCAGTACTTC
CDR3 protein: CATSRDIAVNHEQYF

D gene: -
J gene: TRBJ2-1
V gene: TRBV6-5
clone size: -
CDR3 DNA: TGTGCCAGCAGTACCCCGGGGAATGAGCAGTTCTTC
CDR3 protein: CASSTPGNEQFF

D gene: TRBD1
J gene: TRBJ2-7
V gene: TRBV7-9
clone size: -
CDR3 DNA: TGTGCCGGAGACAGGGGCTCCTACGAGCAGTACTTC
CDR3 protein: CAGDRGSYEQYF

D gene: -
J gene: TRBJ1-1
V gene: TRBV19
clone size: -
CDR3 DNA: TGTGCCAGTAGTATGCGGGGGAGGGACACTGAAGCTTTCTTT
CDR3 protein: CASSMRGRDTEAFF

D gene: TRBD1
J gene: TRBJ2-7
V gene: TRBV6-5
clone size: -
CDR3 DNA: TGTGCCAGCAGCGACGCCGGGACAGGGCATTACGAGCAGTACTTC
CDR3 protein: CASSDAGTGHYEQYF

D gene: -
J gene: TRBJ1-3
V gene: TRBV6-5
clone size: -
CDR3 DNA: TGTGCCAGCAGTACCGGACAGTCCTCTGGAAACACCATATATTTT
CDR3 protein: CASSTGQSSGNTIYF

D gene: -
J gene: TRBJ2-1
V gene: TRBV11-3
clone size: -
CDR3 DNA: TGTGCCAGCAGCTTAGATCAGGGCAGCTACAATGAGCAGTTCTTC
CDR3 protein: CASSLDQGSYNEQFF

D gene: TRBD1
J gene: TRBJ1-2
V gene: TRBV7-9
clone size: -
CDR3 DNA: TGTGCCAGCAGCCATACCTGGGACAGTCCCGATGGCTACACCTTC
CDR3 protein: CASSHTWDSPDGYTF

D gene: TRBD1
J gene: TRBJ2-7
V gene: TRBV19
clone size: -
CDR3 DNA: TGTGCCAGTAGTATTAAAGGACAGGGGTACGAGCAGTACTTC
CDR3 protein: CASSIKGQGYEQYF